These 19 T cell receptor beta chains were all obtained from the same sample, sequenced in a study of cytomegalovirus exposure and HLA in healthy donors. A multiplex PCR was run with 60 Vbeta primers and 13 Jbeta primers. This table comes from immunoSEQ multiplex PCR, and its TCRdb copy is limited to in-frame clones, with some not included. The record lists about 83,000 clones, of which the ten most abundant hold 3% to 4%. Material for sequencing was PBMCs. Receptor source: a man in his late teens or twenties in good health and CMV-seropositive.

J is TRBJ2-2 and V is TRBV6-1, with TRBD2 identical over 12 bases. Germline CDR1 MNHNS, CDR2 SASEGT. J gave up 6 bases and V 2 bases, and 4 bases lay outside the gene matches. The CDR3 runs 16 residues. This CDR3 reads CASSELAGGPAGELFF. The CDR3 nucleotides are TGTGCCAGCAGTGAACTAGCGGGAGGGCCCGCCGGGGAGCTGTTTTTT.

The rearrangement uses TRBV5-6 and TRBJ2-1; 8 bases match TRBD2. V lost 1 base and J lost 4; bases outside the gene matches: 1. CDR1 is SGHDT and CDR2 is YYEEEE in the germline V gene. The CDR3 spans 14 residues. The CDR3 nucleotides are TGTGCCAGCAGCTTGTTAGCGGGGTACAATGAGCAGTTCTTC. Translated, it gives CASSLLAGYNEQFF.

Of note for this clone: Other DNA sequences in this specimen translate into the identical CDR3. The V gene is TRBV7-8, the J gene TRBJ2-5; 7 nucleotides match TRBD2. J was trimmed by 5 bases and V by 5 bases; bases with no gene match: 8. The CDR3 spans 14 residues. Germline-derived CDR1 and CDR2 are SGHVS and FQNEAQ. In DNA form, the CDR3 reads TGTGCCAGCAGCCGAAGGGTCGGGGGGGAGACCCAGTACTTC. It specifies CASSRRVGGETQYF.

This chain connects TRBV9 to TRBJ1-2, with TRBD1 matching over 7 bases. V was clipped by 2 bases and J by 7 bases; unmatched bases: 14. The CDR3 extends over 16 amino acids. The germline gives CDR1 SGDLS, CDR2 YYNGEE. The chain's CDR3 is CASSVTTGTVTGGYTF. The DNA for the CDR3 is TGTGCCAGCAGCGTTACAACGGGGACAGTAACTGGTGGCTACACCTTC.

The chain is built from TRBV27 and TRBJ1-5; weak D call: TRBD1 (6 bases). This CDR3 contains 14 residues. Germline V gene sequence: CDR1 MNHEY, CDR2 SMNVEV (reference sequence). The DNA for the CDR3 is TGTTCTCCCCTAGGGGGGGCAAGCAATCAGCCCCAGCATTTT. Translating gives CSPLGGASNQPQHF.

The chain combines TRBV9 with TRBJ2-2; 7 bases are a match to TRBD2. Germline trimming cut 6 bases from V and 5 bases from J; bases unmatched to any gene: 4. The CDR3 length is 13 residues. Germline V gene sequence: CDR1 SGDLS, CDR2 YYNGEE. The CDR3 region has the DNA TGTGCCAGCACCCGGGGGGAAACCGGGGAGCTGTTTTTT. It encodes CASTRGETGELFF.

V usage is TRBV18 and J usage is TRBJ2-7, with a tentative D call TRBD1 (6 bases). CDR1 and CDR2 from the germline V gene are KGHSH and LQKENI. CDR3 size: 12 residues. V was pared by 6 bases and J by 0 bases, with 6 bases between. The CDR3 DNA reads TGTGCCAGCTCGGACAGCTCCTACGAGCAGTACTTC. It codes for CASSDSSYEQYF.

The genes are TRBV27 and TRBJ1-5, with 7 bases identical to TRBD1. Germline lookup yields CDR1 MNHEY and CDR2 SMNVEV (reference sequence). The CDR3 has 14 residues. The V and J ends lost 5 bases and 4 bases, in that order; junction bases with no gene match: 5. The CDR3 sequence: CASSKWDSNQPQHF. The CDR3 region has the DNA TGTGCCAGCAGTAAATGGGACAGTAATCAGCCCCAGCATTTT.

This chain uses TRBV7-9 with TRBJ1-5; weak D call: TRBD1 (5 bases). CDR1 is SEHNR and CDR2 is FQNEAQ in the germline V gene (reference sequence). The CDR3 covers 13 residues. The germline V and J ends were trimmed by 3 bases and 6 bases, with 9 bases remaining between them. CDR3 DNA: TGTGCCAGCAGCTTCGCAGGGCCTCAGCCCCAGCATTTT. Residues: CASSFAGPQPQHF.

The rearrangement uses TRBV9 and TRBJ2-5; maybe TRBD2 (5 bases). TRBJ2-7 matches the DNA end more closely, so the J call is doubtful. The germline V gene encodes CDR1 SGDLS and CDR2 YYNGEE. The CDR3 runs 16 residues. CDR3 in amino acids: CASSPQRGPPSYEQYF. As DNA, the CDR3 is TGTGCCAGCAGCCCCCAAAGAGGGCCCCCTTCCTACGAGCAGTACTTC.

The genes are TRBV29-1 and TRBJ1-2, with no clear D. With 4 bases removed from V and 8 bases from J, the gap between germline ends came to 14 bases. The CDR3 is made up of 12 amino acids. Germline V lookup: CDR1 SQVTM, CDR2 ANQGSEA. In DNA form, the CDR3 reads TGCAGCGTTGTTGGGCGTATCGGCGGCTACACCTTC. It encodes CSVVGRIGGYTF.

The chain recombines TRBV6-6 with TRBJ2-3; the D gene is possibly TRBD2 (6 bases). The germline V and J ends were trimmed by 5 bases and 0 bases, with 15 bases remaining between them. The CDR3 has 16 amino acids. CDR1 is MNHNY and CDR2 is SVGAGI in the germline V gene (reference sequence). The CDR3 here is CASSAIAASSTDTQYF. CDR3 coding DNA: TGTGCCAGCAGTGCAATAGCGGCTTCTAGCACAGATACGCAGTATTTT.

The chain has TRBV27 and TRBJ2-7, with TRBD2 as a possible D gene (6 bases). The CDR3 is made up of 11 amino acids. V gave up 7 bases and J gave up 6 bases, with 10 bases separating them. Germline assignment: CDR1 MNHEY and CDR2 SMNVEV (reference sequence). The CDR3 DNA reads TGTGCCAGCACCCTCGGGGGCGAGCAGTACTTC. Its protein is CASTLGGEQYF.

The rearrangement uses TRBV5-1 and TRBJ1-1; a weak D match, TRBD1 (6 bases). This CDR3 is built from 16 residues. V dropped 0 bases and J dropped 6 bases, with 18 bases sitting between them. Germline V gene lookup returns CDR1 SGHRS and CDR2 YFSETQ. CDR3 loop: CASSLGRDNGGAEAFF. The CDR3 coding sequence is TGCGCCAGCAGCTTGGGACGGGACAACGGAGGCGCTGAAGCTTTCTTT.

The CDR3 loop is CASSQVGLGRGRVNYGYTF. CDR3 in DNA: TGTGCCAGCAGCCAAGTTGGTCTGGGTAGGGGCCGCGTGAACTATGGCTACACCTTC. V and J are TRBV14 and TRBJ1-2; possibly TRBD1 for D (5 bases). The V end was cut by 1 base, the J end by 2 bases, with 23 bases between. Germline CDR1 SGHDN, CDR2 FVKESK. This CDR3 comprises 19 residues.

The gene calls are TRBV9 and TRBJ1-1; no definite D call. The germline CDR1 and CDR2 sequences are SGDLS and YYNGEE. The CDR3 is 15 residues long. V was trimmed by 0 bases and J by 3 bases, leaving 12 bases between them. The CDR3 loop reads CASSVDPAADTEAFF. CDR3 in DNA: TGTGCCAGCAGCGTAGACCCCGCCGCGGACACTGAAGCTTTCTTT.

V is TRBV11-2 and J is TRBJ1-1, with a weak D call TRBD1 (6 bases). Trimming cost V 5 bases and J 11 bases, with 15 bases left between them. The CDR3 contains 12 residues. Germline V CDR1 and CDR2: SGHAT, FQNNGV. For the CDR3, the DNA is TGTGCCAGCAGCCCGACCACAGGGATCGCTTTCTTT. It encodes CASSPTTGIAFF. Using reference TRBV11-2 and TRBJ1-1 for the parts outside the CDR3, the full variable domain is EAGVAQSPRYKIIEKRQSVAFWCNPISGHATLYWYQQILGQGPKLLIQFQNNGVVDDSQLPKDRFSAERLKGVDSTLKIQPAKLEDSAVYLCASSPTTGIAFFGQGTRLTVV.

V gene TRBV9 combines with J gene TRBJ2-1; D remains unclear. Germline CDR1 reads SGDLS; CDR2 reads YYNGEE. V gave up 3 bases and J gave up 15 bases, with 25 bases separating them. The CDR3 spans 15 residues. CDR3 bases: TGTGCCAGCAGCGCAGAAGGTTACCCCAAGGAGATGCCGTTCTTC. Translating it yields CASSAEGYPKEMPFF. Variable domain in full (rest from reference TRBV9 and TRBJ2-1): DSGVTQTPKHLITATGQRVTLRCSPRSGDLSVYWYQQSLDQGLQFLIQYYNGEERAKGNILERFSAQQFPDLHSELNLSSLELGDSALYFCASSAEGYPKEMPFFGPGTRLTVL.

The chain has TRBV5-4 and TRBJ2-6; maybe TRBD1 (5 bases). Trimming cost V 2 bases and J 0 bases, with 18 bases left between them. The germline V gene encodes CDR1 SGHNT and CDR2 YYREEE (reference sequence). The CDR3 length is 19 residues. The DNA for the CDR3 is TGTGCCAGCAGCTTTGGTAGCAGGGCGGCCGACTCTGGGGCCAACGTCCTGACTTTC. Translated: CASSFGSRAADSGANVLTF.